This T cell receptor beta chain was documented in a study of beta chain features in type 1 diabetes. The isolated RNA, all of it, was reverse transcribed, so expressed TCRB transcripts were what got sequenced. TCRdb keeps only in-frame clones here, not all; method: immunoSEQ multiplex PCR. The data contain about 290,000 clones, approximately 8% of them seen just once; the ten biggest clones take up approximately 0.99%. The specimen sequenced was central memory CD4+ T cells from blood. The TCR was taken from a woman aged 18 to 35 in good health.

The CDR3 sequence: CASSPRQGGTEAFF. DNA for the CDR3: TGTGCCAGCAGCCCCCGACAGGGGGGGACTGAAGCTTTCTTT. V and J are TRBV13 and TRBJ1-1, with 9 bases fitting TRBD1. CDR3 length: 14 residues. J gave up 5 bases and V 5 bases, and 6 bases lay outside the gene matches. Germline lookup yields CDR1 PRHDT and CDR2 FYEKMQ (reference sequence).